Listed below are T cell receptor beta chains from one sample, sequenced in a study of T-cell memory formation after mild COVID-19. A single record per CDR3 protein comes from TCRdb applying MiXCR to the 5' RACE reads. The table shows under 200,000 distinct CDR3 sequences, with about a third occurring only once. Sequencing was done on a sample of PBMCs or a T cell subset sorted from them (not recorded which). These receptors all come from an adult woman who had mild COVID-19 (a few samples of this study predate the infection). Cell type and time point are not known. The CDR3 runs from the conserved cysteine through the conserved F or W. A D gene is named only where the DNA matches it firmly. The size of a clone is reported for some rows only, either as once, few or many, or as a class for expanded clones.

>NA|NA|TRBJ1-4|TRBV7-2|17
CASSLIKGTPTNEKLFF
TGTGCCAGCAGCCTAATAAAAGGAACACCAACTAATGAAAAACTGTTTTTT
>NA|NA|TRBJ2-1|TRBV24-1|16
CATSEYNSLSVNEQFF
TGTGCCACAAGTGAATATAACAGCCTAAGTGTCAATGAGCAGTTCTTC
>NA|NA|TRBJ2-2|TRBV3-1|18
CASSQDGRPIRGTGELFF
TGTGCCAGCAGCCAAGATGGAAGACCCATTAGGGGCACCGGGGAGCTGTTTTTT
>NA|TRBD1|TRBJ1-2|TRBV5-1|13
CASSLDSDRGYTF
TGCGCCAGCAGCTTGGATTCGGACAGGGGCTACACCTTC
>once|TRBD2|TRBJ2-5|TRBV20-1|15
CSARGRLAGLETQYF
TGCAGTGCTAGAGGCCGACTAGCGGGACTGGAGACCCAGTACTTC
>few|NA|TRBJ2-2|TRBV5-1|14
CATGKTGGTGELFF
TGCGCCACCGGCAAGACGGGTGGGACCGGGGAGCTGTTTTTT
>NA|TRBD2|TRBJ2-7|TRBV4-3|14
CASSRTSGSYEQYF
TGCGCCAGCAGTCGGACTAGCGGGAGCTACGAGCAGTACTTC
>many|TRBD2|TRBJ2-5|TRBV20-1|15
CSARTRLAGRETQYF
TGCAGTGCTAGAACCCGACTAGCGGGACGAGAGACCCAGTACTTC
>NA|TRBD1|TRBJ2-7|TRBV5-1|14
CASKKDRESYEQYF
TGCGCCAGCAAGAAGGACAGGGAGTCCTACGAGCAGTACTTC
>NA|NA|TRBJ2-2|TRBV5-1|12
CASSPNTGEMFF
TGCGCCAGCAGCCCCAACACCGGGGAGATGTTTTTT
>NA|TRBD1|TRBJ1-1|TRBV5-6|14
CASSAGTANTEAFF
TGTGCCAGCAGCGCTGGGACAGCGAACACTGAAGCTTTCTTT
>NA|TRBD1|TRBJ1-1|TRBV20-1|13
CSAAGTGNTEAFF
TGCAGTGCCGCCGGGACAGGGAACACTGAAGCTTTCTTT
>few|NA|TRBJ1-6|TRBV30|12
CAWSVGHSPLHF
TGTGCCTGGAGTGTCGGTCATTCACCCCTCCACTTT
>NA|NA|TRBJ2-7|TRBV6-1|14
CASSETGLIYEQYF
TGTGCCAGCAGTGAGACGGGTCTCATCTACGAGCAGTACTTC
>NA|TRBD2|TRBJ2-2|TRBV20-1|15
CSARVGGSGTGELFF
TGCAGTGCTAGAGTAGGCGGGAGTGGCACCGGGGAGCTGTTTTTT
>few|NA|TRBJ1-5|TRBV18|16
CASSPAERIDNQPQHF
TGTGCCAGCTCACCAGCGGAGAGGATCGACAATCAGCCCCAGCATTTT
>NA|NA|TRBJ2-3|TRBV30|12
CAWSESTDTQYF
TGTGCCTGGAGTGAAAGCACAGATACGCAGTATTTT